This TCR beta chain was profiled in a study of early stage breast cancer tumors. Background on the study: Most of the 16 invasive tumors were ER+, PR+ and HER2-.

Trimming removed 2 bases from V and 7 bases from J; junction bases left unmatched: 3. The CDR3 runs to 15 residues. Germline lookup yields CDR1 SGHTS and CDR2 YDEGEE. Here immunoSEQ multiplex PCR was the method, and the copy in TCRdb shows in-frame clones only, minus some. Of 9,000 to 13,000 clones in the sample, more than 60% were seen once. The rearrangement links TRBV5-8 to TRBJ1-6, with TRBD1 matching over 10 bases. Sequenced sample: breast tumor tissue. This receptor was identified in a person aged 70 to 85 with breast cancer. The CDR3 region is CASSFGQGGNSPLHF. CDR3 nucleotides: TGTGCCAGCAGCTTTGGACAGGGGGGAAATTCACCCCTCCACTTT. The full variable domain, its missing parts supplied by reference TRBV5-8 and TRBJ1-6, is EAGVTQSPTHLIKTRGQQATLRCSPISGHTSVYWYQQALGLGLQFLLWYDEGEERNRGNFPPRFSGRQFPNYSSELNVNALELEDSALYLCASSFGQGGNSPLHFGNGTRLTVT.